The next 23 T cell receptor beta chains were all read from a single sample in a study of response to subunit inactivated influenza vaccine. Each CDR3 protein is one row after TCRdb ran MiXCR on the RT-PCR reads. The sample has hundreds of thousands of distinct CDR3 sequences, about 20% seen once. Sample: PBMCs from blood, taken about 20 months after vaccination. These TCRs come from a man in his fifties or sixties who received an inactivated influenza vaccine.

This rearrangement joins TRBV4-2 to TRBJ1-4; TRBD1 is a possible D gene (5 bases). The CDR3 extends over 16 amino acids. Trimming took 0 bases from V and 4 from J, leaving 12 bases between them. Germline values: CDR1 LGHNA, CDR2 YNFKEQ. This CDR3 reads CASSQDGTRVNEKLFF. The CDR3 bases are TGTGCCAGCAGCCAAGATGGGACCAGAGTTAATGAAAAACTGTTTTTT.

In its sample, this clonotype was seen a few times. The rearrangement uses TRBV7-9 and TRBJ1-2; the match to TRBD1 covers 10 bases. Germline CDR1 is SEHNR and CDR2 is FQNEAQ (reference sequence). The CDR3 is 14 amino acids. V was clipped by 10 bases and J by 3 bases; unmatched bases: 8. The CDR3 loop reads CATDPGTGDYGYTF. CDR3 DNA sequence: TGTGCCACAGATCCCGGGACAGGGGACTATGGCTACACCTTC.

This clonotype was observed a handful of times. The chain links TRBV5-1 to TRBJ1-4; D ambiguous. Trimming removed 1 base at V and 0 bases at J, with 10 bases between. CDR1 and CDR2 from the germline V gene are SGHRS and YFSETQ. This CDR3 is 16 amino acids long. The CDR3 region has the DNA TGCGCCAGCAGCTTGCCCAGTGGGGCAACTAATGAAAAACTGTTTTTT. Translated: CASSLPSGATNEKLFF.

The chain recombines TRBV5-5 with TRBJ1-2; TRBD1 agrees at 8 bases. Trimming removed 4 bases from V and 8 bases from J; junction bases left unmatched: 19. The germline CDR1 and CDR2 sequences are SGHKS and YYEKEE (reference sequence). This CDR3 is 17 amino acids long. This CDR3 is CASSAGPIDRGIRGYTF. CDR3 DNA: TGTGCCAGCAGCGCTGGCCCAATTGACAGGGGAATTAGAGGCTACACCTTC.

This clonotype was seen a few times. V and J are TRBV15 and TRBJ2-1; D is unclear. The CDR3 length is 16 residues. The V end was cut by 4 bases, the J end by 0 bases, with 13 bases between. CDR1 is LNHNV, CDR2 YYDKDF, per germline (reference sequence). CDR3 in amino acids: CATSTSDGSSYNEQFF. CDR3 coding DNA: TGTGCCACCAGCACCAGTGACGGCAGCTCCTACAATGAGCAGTTCTTC.

This sequence joins TRBV6-5 and TRBJ1-1; TRBD1 might be the D (5 bases). CDR1 is MNHEY and CDR2 is SVGAGI in the germline V gene. The V and J ends lost 0 bases and 3 bases respectively, with 14 bases between them. This CDR3 is 16 amino acids long. CDR3 DNA: TGTGCCAGCAGTTACTCGATCAACAGGTTTGACACTGAAGCTTTCTTT. Translating gives CASSYSINRFDTEAFF.

This clonotype has only a few counts. The chain joins TRBV4-3 to TRBJ1-2; the D is unclear. Trimming left V 1 base short and J 4 bases short, with 13 bases between. The CDR3 contains 15 residues. CDR1 LGHNA and CDR2 YSLEER come from the germline V gene. Here the CDR3 DNA reads TGCGCCAGCAGCCAAGTAGGAACAGCCCCCTATGGCTACACCTTC. Translating gives CASSQVGTAPYGYTF.

V gene TRBV7-9 combines with J gene TRBJ2-1; 10 bases are a match to TRBD2. CDR3 size: 14 residues. With 7 bases clipped from V and 6 bases from J, the junction kept 6 bases outside the gene matches. Germline CDR1 is SEHNR and CDR2 is FQNEAQ (reference sequence). Here the CDR3 DNA reads TGTGCCAGCACCCTGACTAGCGGGTCCAATGAGCAGTTCTTC. It is translated as CASTLTSGSNEQFF.

This clonotype was seen many times. V gene TRBV9 combines with J gene TRBJ2-1; D possibly uses TRBD1 or TRBD2 (5 bases each). CDR1 and CDR2 (germline): SGDLS, YYNGEE. V was clipped by 3 bases and J by 6 bases, with 16 bases between them. This CDR3 is built from 15 residues. CDR3 bases: TGTGCCAGCAGCGATACCCCGGGACGGATCAATGAGCAGTTCTTC. Its protein is CASSDTPGRINEQFF.

The rearrangement uses TRBV28 and TRBJ2-1; D is undetermined. This CDR3 has 13 amino acids. Trimming took 3 bases from V and 5 from J, leaving 8 bases between them. CDR1 and CDR2 (germline): MDHEN, SYDVKM. The CDR3 region is CASSLGKNNEQFF. CDR3 coding DNA: TGTGCCAGCAGTTTGGGGAAAAACAATGAGCAGTTCTTC.

In its sample, this clonotype was seen a few times. The CDR3 sequence is CASSWDNNQPQHF. The CDR3, as DNA: TGTGCCAGCAGTTGGGACAACAATCAGCCCCAGCATTTT. The chain employs TRBV28 and TRBJ1-5, with a possible D match to TRBD1 (6 bases). The germline V gene encodes CDR1 MDHEN and CDR2 SYDVKM. The CDR3 sequence is 13 residues long. Deletions cut 4 bases from V and 3 bases from J, with 7 bases between. Combining the CDR3 with reference TRBV28 and TRBJ1-5 gives the whole variable domain DVKVTQSSRYLVKRTGEKVFLECVQDMDHENMFWYRQDPGLGLRLIYFSYDVKMKEKGDIPEGYSVSREKKERFSLILESASTNQTSMYLCASSWDNNQPQHFGDGTRLSIL.

This chain uses TRBV7-6 with TRBJ2-1; 9 bases line up with TRBD2. The germline CDR1 and CDR2 sequences are SGHVS and FNYEAQ. This CDR3 spans 16 amino acids. After removal of 5 bases from V and 5 bases from J, the junction contained 10 bases not matched to a gene. The CDR3, as DNA: TGTGCCAGCAGCCACCTCTGGCGGGAGGGCGACAATGAGCAGTTCTTC. Translation gives CASSHLWREGDNEQFF. Filled out from reference TRBV7-6 and TRBJ2-1, the complete variable domain reads GAGVSQSPRYKVTKRGQDVALRCDPISGHVSLYWYRQALGQGPEFLTYFNYEAQQDKSGLPNDRFSAERPEGSISTLTIQRTEQRDSAMYRCASSHLWREGDNEQFFGPGTRLTVL.

The CDR3 here is CASSRDRGLTGELFF. The CDR3 region has the DNA TGTGCCAGCAGTAGGGACAGGGGGCTCACCGGGGAGCTGTTTTTT. The chain recombines TRBV6-1 with TRBJ2-2; 12 nucleotides align to TRBD1. The CDR3 contains 15 residues. Germline trimming cut 5 bases from V and 4 bases from J; bases unmatched to any gene: 2. CDR1 and CDR2 from the germline V gene are MNHNS and SASEGT.

Points on this clonotype: Germline is not matched at one junction end, which may reflect a read error. Here the CDR3 reads CSSSEAGPRGEKLFF. DNA for the CDR3: TGTTCCAGCAGTGAAGCGGGACCCCGGGGTGAAAAACTGTTTTTT. The chain joins TRBV2 to TRBJ1-4, with a possible D match to TRBD1 (5 bases). This CDR3 is built from 15 residues. Per the germline V gene, CDR1 is SNHLY and CDR2 is FYNNEI. The full variable domain, completed using reference TRBV2 and TRBJ1-4, is EPEVTQTPSHQVTQMGQEVILRCVPISNHLYFYWYRQILGQKVEFLVSFYNNEISEKSEIFDDQFSVERPDGSNFTLKIRSTKLEDSAMYFCSSSEAGPRGEKLFFGSGTQLSVL.

The chain uses TRBV18 and TRBJ2-7; D gene unclear. V was pared by 0 bases and J by 2 bases, with 2 bases between. The CDR3 spans 12 residues. Germline CDR1 reads KGHSH; CDR2 reads LQKENI. CDR3 protein: CASSPPTYEQYF. CDR3 DNA: TGTGCCAGCTCACCACCGACCTACGAGCAGTACTTC.

V usage is TRBV29-1 and J usage is TRBJ2-7; D is possibly TRBD2 (6 bases). The germline V gene encodes CDR1 SQVTM and CDR2 ANQGSEA. V lost 0 bases, J lost 2 bases, and 17 bases lay in between. The CDR3 has 16 residues. CDR3 in amino acids: CSVEDLSGLGTYEQYF. The DNA for the CDR3 is TGCAGCGTTGAAGATCTTTCGGGACTCGGGACCTACGAGCAGTACTTC.

This clonotype was picked up a small number of times. This chain connects TRBV20-1 to TRBJ1-6, with D uncertain. V shed 5 bases and J shed 8 bases, with 7 bases lying between them. From germline, CDR1 is DFQATT and CDR2 SNEGSKA (reference sequence). The CDR3 covers 11 residues. CDR3 bases: TGCAGTGCTTCGACACATTCACCCCTCCACTTT. Protein: CSASTHSPLHF.

This clonotype was detected only a few times. This chain uses TRBV18 with TRBJ1-5; D unclear. V was trimmed by 4 bases and J by 0 bases, leaving 4 bases between them. This CDR3 contains 13 residues. Per the germline V gene, CDR1 is KGHSH and CDR2 is LQKENI. CDR3 nucleotide sequence: TGTGCCAGCTCACATTCTAGCAATCAGCCCCAGCATTTT. Protein product: CASSHSSNQPQHF. Full variable domain (rest looked up from reference TRBV18 and TRBJ1-5): NAGVMQNPRHLVRRRGQEARLRCSPMKGHSHVYWYRQLPEEGLKFMVYLQKENIIDESGMPKERFSAEFPKEGPSILRIQQVVRGDSAAYFCASSHSSNQPQHFGDGTRLSIL.

The CDR3 sequence is CASSIPSGGALYRTDTQYF. DNA of the CDR3: TGTGCCAGCAGCATTCCTAGCGGGGGAGCCCTATACCGCACAGATACGCAGTATTTT. The gene calls are TRBV28 and TRBJ2-3; 10 bases are a match to TRBD2. This CDR3 contains 19 residues. The junction had 16 bases not matched to a gene; V was cut back by 6 bases and J by 1 base. CDR1 is MDHEN, CDR2 SYDVKM, per germline. Based on the CDR3 plus reference TRBV28 and TRBJ2-3, the full variable domain is DVKVTQSSRYLVKRTGEKVFLECVQDMDHENMFWYRQDPGLGLRLIYFSYDVKMKEKGDIPEGYSVSREKKERFSLILESASTNQTSMYLCASSIPSGGALYRTDTQYFGPGTRLTVL.

This clonotype was seen ten or more times. The genes are TRBV29-1 and TRBJ1-2; D is ambiguous. Germline V gives CDR1 SQVTM, CDR2 ANQGSEA. The CDR3 spans 11 residues. The CDR3 DNA is TGCAGTGCTACCGGAGGGAGGGGCTACACCTTC. It specifies CSATGGRGYTF. The entire variable domain, with the rest obtained from reference TRBV29-1 and TRBJ1-2, is as follows: SAVISQKPSRDICQRGTSLTIQCQVDSQVTMMFWYRQQPGQSLTLIATANQGSEATYESGFVIDKFPISRPNLTFSTLTVSNMSPEDSSIYLCSATGGRGYTFGSGTRLTVV.

The gene calls are TRBV10-2 and TRBJ2-1, with D tentatively TRBD2 (6 bases). CDR3 size: 15 residues. Germline-derived CDR1 and CDR2 are WSHSY and SAAADI. V lost 4 bases, J lost 2 bases, and 12 bases lay in between. CDR3 sequence: CASSAGDPTYNEQFF. CDR3 sequence (DNA): TGCGCCAGCAGTGCGGGGGACCCGACCTACAATGAGCAGTTCTTC.

This clonotype was detected only a few times. The chain couples TRBV4-2 to TRBJ1-1; D unclear. With 1 base removed from V and 1 base from J, the gap between germline ends came to 7 bases. The CDR3 runs to 14 residues. Germline CDR1 reads LGHNA; CDR2 reads YNFKEQ. In nucleotides, the CDR3 is TGTGCCAGCAGCCAAGTGCTGAGGAACACTGAAGCTTTCTTT. Amino acid sequence: CASSQVLRNTEAFF.

The chain uses TRBV4-1 and TRBJ2-7, with no clear D. The germline V and J ends were trimmed by 1 base and 7 bases, with 17 bases remaining between them. The germline gives CDR1 MGHRA, CDR2 YSYEKL. There are 15 residues in the CDR3. Written as DNA, the CDR3 is TGCGCCAGCAGCCAAGGTCGGTCTCGATCTACGGAGCAGTACTTC. This encodes CASSQGRSRSTEQYF.